This T cell receptor beta chain came from a study of T cell changes during pregnancy in multiple sclerosis. The protocol was immunoSEQ multiplex PCR, while the TCRdb copy is restricted to in-frame clones and leaves out a portion. The table has around 92,000 clones, around 92% seen once. Sequenced material: peripheral blood, taken in the third trimester of pregnancy. The source of this sequence is a female donor with multiple sclerosis, enrolled in a pregnancy study.

In nucleotides, the CDR3 is TGCGCCAGCAGCGCTTCAGCGGGAGGAGTTTCCGACCGCACAGATACGCAGTATTTT. It codes for CASSASAGGVSDRTDTQYF. V gene TRBV5-1 combines with J gene TRBJ2-3; 9 bases are a match to TRBD2. Trimming at V came to 4 bases and at J to 1 base, leaving 16 bases not matched to a gene. The CDR3 runs 19 residues. Germline V gene data show CDR1 as SGHRS and CDR2 as YFSETQ.